Included here is one T cell receptor beta chain sequence, with context. The data originate from a study of blood T cell repertoires in COVID-19. Overall study: Both acute and convalescent COVID-19 samples were obtained from the United States, Italy and Spain. From T cells, B-cell-depleted T cells, or PBMCs came the material, which was cDNA or gDNA.

Trimming took 1 base from V and 3 from J, leaving 7 bases between them. Germline V gives CDR1 SGHRS, CDR2 YFSETQ. This CDR3 is 14 amino acids long. In the authors' workflow: Cell counts per sample came from amplifying reference gene primers. TCRdb's table, derived via immunoSEQ multiplex PCR, lists solely in-frame clones and lacks some. D and trimming come from the DNA, and the V and J calls and clone size come from that table. The table records 130,000 or so clones, approximately 90% of them present only once. This sequence joins TRBV5-1 and TRBJ2-2; TRBD1 might be the D (5 bases). The material sequenced was peripheral blood. This receptor was taken from a man aged 35-49 years with acute or convalescent COVID-19. The CDR3 nucleotides are TGCGCCAGCAGCTTGACAGGAGACACCGGGGAGCTGTTTTTT. Translated: CASSLTGDTGELFF. Supplemented by reference TRBV5-1 and TRBJ2-2, the full variable domain reads KAGVTQTPRYLIKTRGQQVTLSCSPISGHRSVSWYQQTPGQGLQFLFEYFSETQRNKGNFPGRFSGRQFSNSRSEMNVSTLELGDSALYLCASSLTGDTGELFFGEGSRLTVL.